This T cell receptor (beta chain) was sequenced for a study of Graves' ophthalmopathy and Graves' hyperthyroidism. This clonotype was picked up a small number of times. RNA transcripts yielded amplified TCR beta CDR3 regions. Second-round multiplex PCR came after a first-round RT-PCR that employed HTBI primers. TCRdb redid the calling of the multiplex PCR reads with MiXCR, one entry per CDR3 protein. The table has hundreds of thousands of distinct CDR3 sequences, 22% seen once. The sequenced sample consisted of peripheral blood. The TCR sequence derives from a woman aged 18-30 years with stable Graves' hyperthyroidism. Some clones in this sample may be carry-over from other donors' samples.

In DNA, the CDR3 is TGTGCCAGCATGAAGGGGGCAGGCGTTTCACCCCTCCACTTT. Amino acid sequence: CASMKGAGVSPLHF. This rearrangement joins TRBV27 to TRBJ1-6; 7 bases are a match to TRBD1. Germline V lookup: CDR1 MNHEY, CDR2 SMNVEV (reference sequence). The CDR3 contains 14 residues. J lost 9 bases, V lost 7 bases, and 9 bases had no gene match.